This TCR beta chain was observed in a study of blood T cell repertoires in COVID-19. Study background: The United States, Italy and Spain were the sources of the acute and convalescent COVID-19 samples. Sample material is recorded as cDNA or gDNA derived from T cells, B-cell-depleted T cells, or PBMCs.

The germline V gene encodes CDR1 MNHEY and CDR2 SVGAGI. The V end was cut by 6 bases, the J end by 5 bases, with 13 bases between. The CDR3 totals 14 residues. The table came from immunoSEQ multiplex PCR; TCRdb's copy has only in-frame clones and leaves some out. The sample holds under 80,000 clones; approximately 90% are singletons and the top ten take approximately 15%. The V call is TRBV6-5, the J call TRBJ1-4, with no clear D. Sequencing was performed on peripheral blood. This clonotype was obtained from a man between 65 and 85 years old with active or convalescent COVID-19. This CDR3 is CASRPPGLNEKLFF. The CDR3 bases are TGTGCCAGCAGACCCCCGGGTCTCAATGAAAAACTGTTTTTT.